This T cell receptor (beta chain) was identified during a study of graft-versus-host responses after intestinal transplantation. This clone was detected only once. The protocol was immunoSEQ multiplex PCR, while the TCRdb copy is restricted to in-frame clones and leaves out a portion. The sample has about 19,000 clones, more than 75% seen once. Trimming removed 0 bases at V and 0 bases at J, with 8 bases between. The CDR3 covers 15 residues. CDR1 and CDR2 (germline): SNHLY, FYNNEI. The specimen comprised PBMCs, sampled about 230 days after intestinal transplant. The origin of this receptor is a human patient who received an intestinal transplant, so some T cells may come from the graft donor. The rearrangement joins TRBV2 to TRBJ1-1; no definite D call. CDR3: CASSEALQVNTEAFF. CDR3 nucleotide sequence: TGTGCCAGCAGTGAAGCGCTTCAGGTGAACACTGAAGCTTTCTTT.